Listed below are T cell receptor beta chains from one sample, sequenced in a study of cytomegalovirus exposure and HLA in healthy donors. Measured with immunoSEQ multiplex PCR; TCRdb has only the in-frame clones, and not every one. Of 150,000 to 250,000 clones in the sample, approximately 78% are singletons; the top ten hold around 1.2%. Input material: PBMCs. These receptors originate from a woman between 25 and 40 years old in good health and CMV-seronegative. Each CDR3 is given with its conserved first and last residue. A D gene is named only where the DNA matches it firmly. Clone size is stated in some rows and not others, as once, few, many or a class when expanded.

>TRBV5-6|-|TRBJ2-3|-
CASSFMVGGTDTQYF
TGTGCCAGCAGCTTCATGGTCGGGGGCACAGATACGCAGTATTTT
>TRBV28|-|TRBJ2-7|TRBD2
CASIVSGANKYEQYF
TGTGCCAGCATCGTCAGCGGGGCGAACAAGTACGAGCAGTACTTC
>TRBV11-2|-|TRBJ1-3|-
CASSLQSRSGNTIYF
TGTGCCAGCAGCTTACAGTCCCGCTCTGGAAACACCATATATTTT
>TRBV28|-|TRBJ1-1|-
CASSSLRGRGSEAFF
TGTGCCAGCAGCTCCCTTAGGGGCAGGGGCTCAGAAGCTTTCTTT
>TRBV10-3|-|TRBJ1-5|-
CAISPAEGQPQHF
TGTGCCATCAGTCCAGCAGAGGGTCAGCCCCAGCATTTT
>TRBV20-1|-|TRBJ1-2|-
CIAGDYGYTF
TGCATCGCGGGGGACTATGGCTACACCTTC
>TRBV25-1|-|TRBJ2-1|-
CASSEGLSSYNEQFF
TGTGCCAGCAGTGAAGGGCTTAGCTCCTACAATGAGCAGTTCTTC
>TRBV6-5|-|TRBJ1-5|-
CASSTGLLPNQPQHF
TGTGCCAGCAGCACCGGACTGCTCCCCAATCAGCCCCAGCATTTT
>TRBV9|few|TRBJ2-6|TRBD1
CASSAGTGGGANVLTF
TGTGCCAGCAGCGCCGGGACAGGGGGTGGGGCCAACGTCCTGACTTTC
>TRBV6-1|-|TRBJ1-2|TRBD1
CASSDRQGPSLSYTF
TGTGCCAGCAGTGACCGACAGGGGCCCTCCTTGAGTTACACCTTC
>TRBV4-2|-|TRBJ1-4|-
CASRTATNEKLFF
TGTGCCAGCAGAACCGCGACTAATGAAAAACTGTTTTTT
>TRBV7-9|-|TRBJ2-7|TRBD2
CASRENAGGHEQYF
TGTGCCAGCAGGGAAAATGCGGGGGGACACGAGCAGTACTTC
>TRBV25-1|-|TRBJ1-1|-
CASSETAMNTEAFF
TGTGCCAGCAGTGAGACAGCCATGAACACTGAAGCTTTCTTT
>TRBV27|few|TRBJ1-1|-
CASSSRGGGNTEAFF
TGTGCCAGCAGTTCCCGGGGGGGAGGGAACACTGAAGCTTTCTTT
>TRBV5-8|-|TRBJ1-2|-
CASSLEGARGYTF
TGTGCCAGCAGCTTGGAAGGGGCTCGGGGCTACACCTTC
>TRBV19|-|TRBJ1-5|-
CATKNGYQPQHF
TGTGCCACCAAGAACGGTTATCAGCCCCAGCATTTT
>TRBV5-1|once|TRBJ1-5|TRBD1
CASSLGTGVGQPQHF
TGCGCCAGCAGCTTGGGGACAGGGGTCGGTCAGCCCCAGCATTTT
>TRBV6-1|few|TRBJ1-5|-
CASKGINQPQHF
TGTGCCAGCAAGGGGATCAATCAGCCCCAGCATTTT
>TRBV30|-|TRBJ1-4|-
CAWSPGTLNEKLFF
TGTGCCTGGAGCCCCGGGACACTTAATGAAAAACTGTTTTTT
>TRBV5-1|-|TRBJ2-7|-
CASSLGPEVGATYEQYF
TGCGCCAGCAGCTTGGGCCCAGAGGTAGGGGCGACCTACGAGCAGTACTTC
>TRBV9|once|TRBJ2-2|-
CASSYTPNTGELFF
TGTGCCAGCAGCTATACACCGAACACCGGGGAGCTGTTTTTT
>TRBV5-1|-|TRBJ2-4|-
CASSLGGSIAKNIQYF
TGCGCCAGCAGCTTGGGAGGGTCCATAGCCAAAAACATTCAGTACTTC
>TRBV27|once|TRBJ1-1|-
CASSFDSNTEAFF
TGTGCCAGCAGCTTCGACAGCAACACTGAAGCTTTCTTT
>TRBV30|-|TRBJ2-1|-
CAWQAHEQFF
TGTGCCTGGCAGGCCCATGAGCAGTTCTTC
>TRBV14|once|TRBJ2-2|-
CASSPAGTLGGELFF
TGTGCCAGCAGCCCAGCCGGGACTTTAGGCGGGGAGCTGTTTTTT
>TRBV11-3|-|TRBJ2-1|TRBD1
CASSRGQATYNEQFF
TGTGCCAGCAGCCGCGGACAGGCGACCTACAATGAGCAGTTCTTC
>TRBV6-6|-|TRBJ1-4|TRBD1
CASSSNRGQLFEKLFF
TGTGCCAGCAGTTCTAACAGGGGGCAGTTATTCGAAAAACTGTTTTTT
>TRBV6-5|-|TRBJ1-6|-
CASNEMQYSPLHF
TGTGCCAGCAATGAAATGCAGTATTCACCCCTCCACTTT
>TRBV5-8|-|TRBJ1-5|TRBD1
CASSDRVVSNQPQHF
TGTGCCAGCAGCGACAGGGTTGTGAGCAATCAGCCCCAGCATTTT
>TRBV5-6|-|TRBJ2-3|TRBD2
CASSLVRAGAVTQYF
TGTGCCAGCAGCTTGGTAAGGGCGGGAGCAGTTACGCAGTATTTT
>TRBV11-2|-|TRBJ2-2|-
CASSPWRGNTGELFF
TGTGCCAGCAGCCCCTGGCGGGGGAACACCGGGGAGCTGTTTTTT